The T cell receptor (beta chain) described here comes from a study of cytomegalovirus exposure and HLA in healthy donors (dated by TCRdb to the late 2010s). Regarding the research as a whole: An earlier analysis of several hundred of the donors reported 250 to 350 Gb of sequence data and about 120 million unique TCR beta sequences obtained from about 179 million T cells. Genome-wide SNP genotypes for about 60% of the roughly 700 donors were used in a later genetic analysis, which treated that subset as a discovery cohort. A later analysis re-examined previously published TCR beta repertoires from over 500 donors and added high-resolution HLA genotyping to investigate patterns of TCR occurrence. Along with the roughly 670-subject first cohort, a separate validation cohort of over 90 different subjects was used. Using immunosequencing, the study profiled T cell repertoires from about 620 subjects and related those repertoires to cytomegalovirus serostatus. Donor age, sex, ethnicity and CMV serostatus were compiled alongside the repertoire data. HLA typing covered class I and class II loci at four-digit resolution. The genetic ancestry cluster associated with self-reported Caucasian donors included over 80% of the 398 genotyped donors. Every discovery cohort repertoire had been produced on one sequencing platform. The study aimed to test whether signatures of past pathogen exposure could be identified by cataloging public T cell receptors. Across approximately 400 genotyped donors of the cohort, an average of roughly 230,000 unique TCR beta nucleotide sequences per donor were sequenced, and roughly a sixth of those sequences were non-productive. An early release covering roughly 640 HLA-typed donors comprised approximately 290 gigabases of sequencing data and around 85 million unique TCR sequences. A few DR-DQ haplotypes were treated as single units for association and clustering because of strong linkage in the cohort. The number of donors typed differed by locus, with about 629-640 for A, B, C, DRB1 and DQB1, over 500 for DQA1, some 570 for DPA1, and around 450 for DPB1. To decide whether each TCR beta V gene segment behaved as functional or pseudogenic, an earlier analysis of over 500 of the donors relied on high-throughput TCR beta sequencing. In the later analysis, no new phenotypic data were used to find candidate immune exposures; instead, reliance was placed on TCR beta sequences and their occurrence across donors. The study combined high-throughput TCR immunosequencing, statistical association of individual TCRs with disease status, and machine learning to predict cytomegalovirus infection status.

The paper's findings and limits, for the study overall: In a later genetic analysis, a missense DCLRE1C variant was associated with V-gene and J-gene trimming of TCR beta chains, and the association was replicated in an independent cohort. Because HLA typing was missing for some donors at each locus, association tests included only the typed subset. According to a later genetic analysis, donors in an Asian-associated ancestry cluster had fewer N-insertions in productive TCRs than the approximately 610-donor mean. In a later analysis, HLA-associated TCR beta chains showed more clonal expansion and lower generation probabilities than non-associated chains that were equally common. Because counts were too low, roughly 18 rarely observed V segments, including chromosome 9 orphons, were left out of the earlier analysis of approximately 500 of the donors. While some public TCRs were present in many individuals, most TCR sequences turned up only very rarely across donors. The classifier was reported to diagnose cytomegalovirus status with high specificity and sensitivity in both the original cohort and the validation cohort. Three of the identified cytomegalovirus-associated TCR beta chains were confirmed in vitro to be specific for cytomegalovirus antigens. Several of the top co-occurrence clusters appeared to be linked to parvovirus B19, influenza, CMV and Epstein-Barr virus, according to a later analysis. Broadly in line with IMGT annotations, most TCR beta V segments showed up in productive rearrangements about 90% or about 30% of the time in an earlier analysis of 587 of the donors. When HLA alleles, especially DR and DQ, strongly co-occurred, attributing TCR associations to individual alleles was difficult. Only TCR beta chains were sequenced in this cohort, and the absence of alpha or paired-chain data limited detectable features. The study gave a list of 150 to 200 TCR beta chains associated with cytomegalovirus. The only immune exposure information available for the cohort was CMV serostatus. A group of highly shared sequence variants was considered likely to be a technical artifact of the sequencing pipeline. A further reported finding was that TCR beta sequences accurately predicted the HLA-A and HLA-B alleles for most subjects in the first cohort. In a later analysis, most CMV-associated TCR beta chains were found to appear HLA-restricted, with HLA associations seemingly driven largely by CMV exposure. A later analysis found that TCR association rates varied across HLA loci, with DRB1 alleles showing the most associated TCRs and HLA-C alleles the fewest. The 87-base-pair reads could not distinguish some IMGT-functional V segments, including TRBV6-2 and TRBV6-3, so those segments were excluded. Correlated functional status among segregating V segments might reflect linkage disequilibrium, but an unknown experimental factor could not be ruled out. It was suggested by the authors that the approach could potentially be generalized to other disease states and immunological phenotypes. Sequencing depth was assumed to be roughly uniform across donors in the presence/absence analyses, though that assumption may not hold. At a false discovery rate of 0.05, a later analysis linked 16,951 TCR beta sequences to specific HLA alleles.

The cohort consisted of hundreds of healthy bone marrow donors. At the time of sampling, every cohort member was nominally healthy, though immune exposures that went unrecorded were likely present. The donor was CMV seronegative and belonged to the group of around 350 seronegative cohort members. A peripheral blood sample was collected from each donor, and TCR beta sequencing was performed on peripheral blood mononuclear cells. Genomic DNA extraction from the blood cell samples was performed with the Qiagen DNeasy Blood Extraction Kit. Taken from cysteine to phenylalanine, the CDR3 has 15 residues. Solely the CDR3 DNA is kept, with 45 bases framed from the first base. In the germline V gene, CDR1 corresponds to MNHNS and CDR2 to SASEGT. V and J lose 2 bases and 6 bases, and a span of 14 bases separates them. Preparation of the library involved the immunoSEQ multiplex PCR assay. A mixture of 60 forward primers for TCR Vbeta segments and 13 reverse primers for TCR Jbeta segments was used in the multiplex PCR. The CDR3 region of rearranged TCR beta genes was amplified from genomic DNA with a multiplex PCR assay. The Illumina HiSeq System was used to sequence the amplified TCR beta libraries as 87-base-pair reads. Processing in the source paper ran as follows. Across the 500 to 750 repertoires, a later analysis counted around 80 million unique TCR beta chains, approximately 12 million of which were shared by at least two donors. Raw reads were error-corrected and collapsed into unique sequences by a nearest-neighbor algorithm in which closely related sequences were merged to remove PCR and sequencing errors. CDR3 sequences were aligned to IMGT reference sequences to assign V, D and J gene segments. For a sequence to be retained, a match of at least six nucleotides was required to both a V gene segment and a J gene segment. Rearrangements were called productive when the CDR3 lacked stop codons and stayed in frame with V and J; all others were non-productive. Following IMGT convention, CDR3 was defined as the stretch from the second conserved V-encoded cysteine up to the conserved J-encoded phenylalanine. Sequences without an unambiguous match to a single V gene segment were excluded from the earlier analysis of approximately 600 of the donors. An earlier analysis of some 500 of the donors classified V segments as functional when productive rearrangements were above 56.7% and as segregating when the standard deviation between donors was above 5%. To diagnose cytomegalovirus status from the catalog of TCR beta chain sequences, a statistical classification framework was built. In a later analysis, TCR nucleotide sequences were compared against IMGT/GENE-DB human TR gene sequences so that V and J genes could be assigned. Using the TCRdist pipeline, a later analysis assigned CDR3 sequences along with most-parsimonious VDJ recombination scenarios. In a later analysis, every TCR beta chain was defined by the combination of its CDR3 amino acid sequence and its V-gene family, and reads without a unique V-gene family were dropped. A later analysis removed roughly 590 highly shared, low-generation-probability nucleotide sequences to deal with suspected cross-contamination and a sequencing artifact. A later analysis calculated a clonal expansion index for each public chain from normalized within-repertoire ranks of inferred template counts. Generation probabilities in a later analysis came from a VDJ recombination model fitted to out-of-frame rearrangements, and those results were checked against IGoR. Hypergeometric tests were used in a later analysis to score TCR-TCR, TCR-HLA and TCR-CMV co-occurrence, with a repertoire-size bias correction applied to the TCR pairs. A later analysis estimated false discovery rates by permuting HLA or CMV assignments 20 times. In a later analysis, co-occurring TCRs were grouped with DBSCAN, and TCRdist sequence similarity was added when clustering was performed within HLA-allele-positive subsets. Repertoires with fewer than 30,000 or more than 120,000 public chains, plus five repertoires with anomalous nucleotide sharing, were excluded from co-occurrence clustering. Held by TCRdb, this immuneACCESS table contains in-frame sequences only and omits some clones. Under half of the omission traces to an unresolved V gene where checked; the cause of the rest is unknown. The DNA gave D and trimming, while V, J and clone size come from that table. In all, the sample holds 40,000 or so clones, and around 69% of those were seen once. Together, the top ten hold around 3.3% of the sample.

As regards this clone: Its cognate antigen has yet to be identified. Per-base quality was not reported, and no clone a single base away is much larger than it.

The TCR originated in a woman aged 30 to 39 in good health and CMV-seronegative. The sequence links TRBV6-1 to TRBJ1-5; a tentative D call is TRBD1 (6 bases match). Sequenced material: PBMCs. The base sequence is TGTGCCAGCAGTGAATGGGCAGGGGATAGTCAGCCCCAGCATTTT. Translated, it gives CASSEWAGDSQPQHF.